This is a list of T cell receptor beta chains from one sample in a study of blood T cell repertoires in COVID-19. Using immunoSEQ multiplex PCR, the repertoire was profiled, and TCRdb retains in-frame clones only, with some absent. The sample holds over 120,000 clones, more than 60% seen once. The material sequenced was peripheral blood. These receptors were obtained from a woman aged 45-60 years with active or convalescent COVID-19. CDR3s include the opening cysteine and the closing phenylalanine or tryptophan. The order of the fields is clone size, D gene, J gene, V gene, CDR3 length, CDR3 DNA, CDR3 protein. A D gene is named only where the DNA matches it firmly. Rows may omit the clone size; those that give it use once, few, many or a size class.

clone size: .
D gene: TRBD2
J gene: TRBJ2-1
V gene: TRBV9
CDR3 length: 13
CDR3 DNA: TGTGCCAGCAGCAAACTAGCGGGAGATGAGCAGTTCTTC
CDR3 protein: CASSKLAGDEQFF

clone size: .
D gene: TRBD1
J gene: TRBJ1-6
V gene: TRBV5-4
CDR3 length: 18
CDR3 DNA: TGTGCCAGCAGCTTGCAGCGCGGGACAGGATACAATAATTCACCCCTCCACTTT
CDR3 protein: CASSLQRGTGYNNSPLHF

clone size: .
D gene: TRBD1
J gene: TRBJ1-5
V gene: TRBV19
CDR3 length: 15
CDR3 DNA: TGTGCCAGTAGTATATCGGGACAGGGGAGGCAGCCCCAGCATTTT
CDR3 protein: CASSISGQGRQPQHF

clone size: many
D gene: .
J gene: TRBJ1-4
V gene: TRBV9
CDR3 length: 14
CDR3 DNA: TGTGCCAGCAGCCCACCCGGGACTAATGAAAAACTGTTTTTT
CDR3 protein: CASSPPGTNEKLFF

clone size: .
D gene: TRBD1
J gene: TRBJ1-3
V gene: TRBV18
CDR3 length: 15
CDR3 DNA: TGTGCCAGCTCCCCACAGGGGGCGACCGGAAACACCATATATTTT
CDR3 protein: CASSPQGATGNTIYF

clone size: once
D gene: TRBD2
J gene: TRBJ2-5
V gene: TRBV4-2
CDR3 length: 16
CDR3 DNA: TGTGCCAGCAGCCAAGATTGGGGCGGGAGGGTTGAGACCCAGTACTTC
CDR3 protein: CASSQDWGGRVETQYF

clone size: .
D gene: .
J gene: TRBJ1-5
V gene: TRBV28
CDR3 length: 15
CDR3 DNA: TGTGCCAGCAGTGGGGCACCCTATAGCAATCAGCCCCAGCATTTT
CDR3 protein: CASSGAPYSNQPQHF

clone size: .
D gene: .
J gene: TRBJ1-2
V gene: TRBV3-1/TRBV3-2
CDR3 length: 14
CDR3 DNA: TGTGCCAGCAGCCCTCGGAGTACTTACTATGGCTACACCTTC
CDR3 protein: CASSPRSTYYGYTF

clone size: few
D gene: TRBD1
J gene: TRBJ1-6
V gene: TRBV6-4
CDR3 length: 14
CDR3 DNA: TGTGCCAGCAGTGAGACAGGGGGCGGTTCACCCCTCCACTTT
CDR3 protein: CASSETGGGSPLHF

clone size: .
D gene: .
J gene: TRBJ2-2
V gene: TRBV20-1
CDR3 length: 11
CDR3 DNA: TGCAGTGCTGCCCGACTAGGCGAGCTGTTTTTT
CDR3 protein: CSAARLGELFF

clone size: .
D gene: TRBD1
J gene: TRBJ2-2
V gene: TRBV4-1
CDR3 length: 17
CDR3 DNA: TGCGCCAGCAGCCAAGGGGCCGGGACAGGGTCCACCGGGGAGCTGTTTTTT
CDR3 protein: CASSQGAGTGSTGELFF

clone size: .
D gene: .
J gene: TRBJ1-5
V gene: TRBV28
CDR3 length: 15
CDR3 DNA: TGTGCCAGCAGTTTAGCAGGGGCGTTCAATCAGCCCCAGCATTTT
CDR3 protein: CASSLAGAFNQPQHF

clone size: .
D gene: TRBD1
J gene: TRBJ2-1
V gene: TRBV19
CDR3 length: 17
CDR3 DNA: TGTGCCAGTACCTCAGACAGGGGGCTTTTTCGGTACAATGAGCAGTTCTTC
CDR3 protein: CASTSDRGLFRYNEQFF

clone size: few
D gene: .
J gene: TRBJ2-2
V gene: TRBV9
CDR3 length: 16
CDR3 DNA: TGTGCCAGCAGCGTAGGCCACAGGGATGTAGCCGGGGAGCTGTTTTTT
CDR3 protein: CASSVGHRDVAGELFF

clone size: .
D gene: TRBD1
J gene: TRBJ1-4
V gene: TRBV5-1
CDR3 length: 18
CDR3 DNA: TGCGCCAGCAGCCGAGGACAGGGACGGGACTTAACTAATGAAAAACTGTTTTTT
CDR3 protein: CASSRGQGRDLTNEKLFF

clone size: .
D gene: .
J gene: TRBJ2-1
V gene: TRBV27
CDR3 length: 15
CDR3 DNA: TGTGCCAGCCCTACAGCTGCTCCCGAGAACAATGAGCAGTTCTTC
CDR3 protein: CASPTAAPENNEQFF

clone size: .
D gene: TRBD1
J gene: TRBJ1-1
V gene: TRBV5-6
CDR3 length: 14
CDR3 DNA: TGTGCCAGCAGTAAGACAGGGTCTTCCACTGAAGCTTTCTTT
CDR3 protein: CASSKTGSSTEAFF

clone size: .
D gene: .
J gene: TRBJ1-5
V gene: TRBV30
CDR3 length: 13
CDR3 DNA: TGTGCCTGGAGTCAGGGGTCCAATCAGCCCCAGCATTTT
CDR3 protein: CAWSQGSNQPQHF

clone size: .
D gene: TRBD2
J gene: TRBJ2-3
V gene: TRBV3-1/TRBV3-2
CDR3 length: 17
CDR3 DNA: TGTGCCAGCAGCCTTAATGGACTAGCGGCTAGCACAGATACGCAGTATTTT
CDR3 protein: CASSLNGLAASTDTQYF

clone size: once
D gene: .
J gene: TRBJ2-3
V gene: TRBV5-4
CDR3 length: 14
CDR3 DNA: TGTGCCAGCAGCTTGGACATCTCCACAGATACGCAGTATTTT
CDR3 protein: CASSLDISTDTQYF

clone size: .
D gene: .
J gene: TRBJ1-1
V gene: TRBV19
CDR3 length: 16
CDR3 DNA: TGTGCCAGTAGTAGTGCCCGGACGGACAGTTACACTGAAGCTTTCTTT
CDR3 protein: CASSSARTDSYTEAFF

clone size: few
D gene: TRBD1
J gene: TRBJ2-4
V gene: TRBV7-2
CDR3 length: 11
CDR3 DNA: TGTGCCAGCAGCCTACAGGGGGCCCTGTACTTC
CDR3 protein: CASSLQGALYF

clone size: few
D gene: TRBD2
J gene: TRBJ2-7
V gene: TRBV2
CDR3 length: 16
CDR3 DNA: TGTGCCAGCAGTCGGGGACTAGCGGGGCGGTCCTACGAGCAGTACTTC
CDR3 protein: CASSRGLAGRSYEQYF

clone size: .
D gene: TRBD1
J gene: TRBJ1-5
V gene: TRBV2
CDR3 length: 15
CDR3 DNA: TGTGCCAGCAGGGGCCTACAGGGGGTGGATCAGCCCCAGCATTTT
CDR3 protein: CASRGLQGVDQPQHF

clone size: .
D gene: TRBD2
J gene: TRBJ2-1
V gene: TRBV2
CDR3 length: 13
CDR3 DNA: TGTGCCAGCAGTGGGAATATAGCGGGGGAGCAGTTCTTC
CDR3 protein: CASSGNIAGEQFF

clone size: .
D gene: .
J gene: TRBJ2-2
V gene: TRBV5-1
CDR3 length: 13
CDR3 DNA: TGCGCCAGCAGCTTGGTCCCCGCCGGGGAGCTGTTTTTT
CDR3 protein: CASSLVPAGELFF

clone size: .
D gene: TRBD2
J gene: TRBJ2-1
V gene: TRBV3-1/TRBV3-2
CDR3 length: 16
CDR3 DNA: TGTGCCAGCAGCCAAGCTTCTAGCGGGAGCGGTTGGGAGCAGTTCTTC
CDR3 protein: CASSQASSGSGWEQFF

clone size: .
D gene: TRBD1
J gene: TRBJ1-5
V gene: TRBV28
CDR3 length: 18
CDR3 DNA: TGTGCCAGCAGCGGAATAGGCGGCACAGGGGTTGGCAATCAGCCCCAGCATTTT
CDR3 protein: CASSGIGGTGVGNQPQHF

clone size: .
D gene: .
J gene: TRBJ1-5
V gene: TRBV30
CDR3 length: 17
CDR3 DNA: TGTGCCTGGAGTAACTCTCCAGGGTACTATAGCAATCAGCCCCAGCATTTT
CDR3 protein: CAWSNSPGYYSNQPQHF

clone size: .
D gene: TRBD2
J gene: TRBJ2-1
V gene: TRBV5-1
CDR3 length: 15
CDR3 DNA: TGCGCCAGCAGATCGACTAGCGGGGGGGACAATGAGCAGTTCTTC
CDR3 protein: CASRSTSGGDNEQFF

clone size: .
D gene: .
J gene: TRBJ1-1
V gene: TRBV6-6
CDR3 length: 12
CDR3 DNA: TGTGCCACTACTTCGGGGAACACTGAAGCTTTCTTT
CDR3 protein: CATTSGNTEAFF

clone size: .
D gene: TRBD1
J gene: TRBJ2-7
V gene: TRBV11-2
CDR3 length: 16
CDR3 DNA: TGTGCCAGCAGCTACGGGACGACAGGGCGGCATTGGAAGCAGTACTTC
CDR3 protein: CASSYGTTGRHWKQYF

clone size: .
D gene: .
J gene: TRBJ1-5
V gene: TRBV29-1
CDR3 length: 14
CDR3 DNA: TGCAGTCCCAAGCGTCCGTTCGGCAATCAGCCCCAGCATTTT
CDR3 protein: CSPKRPFGNQPQHF

clone size: once
D gene: TRBD1
J gene: TRBJ1-2
V gene: TRBV30
CDR3 length: 16
CDR3 DNA: TGTGCCTGGAGCCCCTCGGGGACAGGGGGCGCGAAGGGCTACACCTTC
CDR3 protein: CAWSPSGTGGAKGYTF

clone size: once
D gene: TRBD1
J gene: TRBJ2-1
V gene: TRBV2
CDR3 length: 12
CDR3 DNA: TGTGCCAGCAGGACAGGGGGGAATGAGCAGTTCTTC
CDR3 protein: CASRTGGNEQFF

clone size: .
D gene: .
J gene: TRBJ2-7
V gene: TRBV14
CDR3 length: 13
CDR3 DNA: TGTGCCAGCAGCCAAGACAGTGACTACGAGCAGTACTTC
CDR3 protein: CASSQDSDYEQYF

clone size: few
D gene: TRBD1
J gene: TRBJ2-7
V gene: TRBV6-5
CDR3 length: 15
CDR3 DNA: TGTGCCAGTCAGTCCCTCGACAGGGGTTCCTACGAGCAGTACTTC
CDR3 protein: CASQSLDRGSYEQYF

clone size: .
D gene: .
J gene: TRBJ2-7
V gene: TRBV27
CDR3 length: 12
CDR3 DNA: TGTGCCAGCAGTGCCTCGACAGGCGGGCAGTACTTC
CDR3 protein: CASSASTGGQYF

clone size: .
D gene: .
J gene: TRBJ1-4
V gene: TRBV5-1
CDR3 length: 15
CDR3 DNA: TGCGCCAGCAGCTTGAGGTCAGGGGTGGAGGAAAAACTGTTTTTT
CDR3 protein: CASSLRSGVEEKLFF

clone size: .
D gene: .
J gene: TRBJ1-2
V gene: TRBV6-2/TRBV6-3
CDR3 length: 14
CDR3 DNA: TGTGCCAGCAGTTACTCATCAGGGGCCCGGGGCTACACCTTC
CDR3 protein: CASSYSSGARGYTF

clone size: .
D gene: TRBD2
J gene: TRBJ2-5
V gene: TRBV7-9
CDR3 length: 16
CDR3 DNA: TGTGCCAGCAGCACCTGGACTAGCGGGGACCCGGGGGCCCAGTACTTC
CDR3 protein: CASSTWTSGDPGAQYF

clone size: .
D gene: TRBD1
J gene: TRBJ1-3
V gene: TRBV28
CDR3 length: 14
CDR3 DNA: TGTGCCAGCCAAAATCAGGGGGCGGGAAACACCATATATTTT
CDR3 protein: CASQNQGAGNTIYF

clone size: once
D gene: .
J gene: TRBJ1-5
V gene: TRBV5-1
CDR3 length: 13
CDR3 DNA: TGCGCCAGCAGCTTGGAGGGGGTTCAGCCCCAGCATTTT
CDR3 protein: CASSLEGVQPQHF

clone size: .
D gene: .
J gene: TRBJ1-6
V gene: TRBV5-1
CDR3 length: 15
CDR3 DNA: TGCGCCAGCAGCTTCAATGGCGGGGATAATTCACCCCTCCACTTT
CDR3 protein: CASSFNGGDNSPLHF

clone size: .
D gene: .
J gene: TRBJ1-5
V gene: TRBV19
CDR3 length: 14
CDR3 DNA: TGTGCCAGTAGTATAGGGGACATCAATCAGCCCCAGCATTTT
CDR3 protein: CASSIGDINQPQHF

clone size: once
D gene: .
J gene: TRBJ2-5
V gene: TRBV20-1
CDR3 length: 12
CDR3 DNA: TGCAGTGCTAGTTACAGGCAAGAGACCCAGTACTTC
CDR3 protein: CSASYRQETQYF

clone size: .
D gene: .
J gene: TRBJ2-7
V gene: TRBV9
CDR3 length: 13
CDR3 DNA: TGTGCCAGCAGCGTAGTGGGGGGAGGCGAGCAGTACTTC
CDR3 protein: CASSVVGGGEQYF

clone size: .
D gene: .
J gene: TRBJ2-7
V gene: TRBV19
CDR3 length: 14
CDR3 DNA: TGTGCCAGTAGTTCCTCGGACAGCTCCTACGAGCAGTACTTC
CDR3 protein: CASSSSDSSYEQYF

clone size: .
D gene: .
J gene: TRBJ1-5
V gene: TRBV28
CDR3 length: 17
CDR3 DNA: TGTGCCAGCAAATCTCGGGAGGGAGGTGTGGGCAATCAGCCCCAGCATTTT
CDR3 protein: CASKSREGGVGNQPQHF

clone size: .
D gene: TRBD1
J gene: TRBJ1-2
V gene: TRBV18
CDR3 length: 16
CDR3 DNA: TGTGCCAGCTCACCGCTGAAGGACAGGGGACCTTATGGCTACACCTTC
CDR3 protein: CASSPLKDRGPYGYTF

clone size: .
D gene: TRBD1
J gene: TRBJ2-1
V gene: TRBV7-9
CDR3 length: 15
CDR3 DNA: TGTGCCAGCTCTCCCCCGGGGACAGGGACCAATGAGCAGTTCTTC
CDR3 protein: CASSPPGTGTNEQFF

clone size: .
D gene: .
J gene: TRBJ2-7
V gene: TRBV2
CDR3 length: 15
CDR3 DNA: TGTGCCAGCAGTGAAGGATACCAGGCGACCTACGAGCAGTACTTC
CDR3 protein: CASSEGYQATYEQYF

clone size: .
D gene: .
J gene: TRBJ1-2
V gene: TRBV7-6
CDR3 length: 14
CDR3 DNA: TGTGCCAGCAGCTTAGACAGTGACCGCTATGGCTACACCTTC
CDR3 protein: CASSLDSDRYGYTF

clone size: .
D gene: TRBD1
J gene: TRBJ1-6
V gene: TRBV2
CDR3 length: 16
CDR3 DNA: TGTGCCACGGAGACAGGGGGCTTCTCCTATAATTCACCCCTCCACTTT
CDR3 protein: CATETGGFSYNSPLHF

clone size: .
D gene: TRBD1
J gene: TRBJ2-1
V gene: TRBV28
CDR3 length: 15
CDR3 DNA: TGTGCCAGCAGTTTTCGGGACAGTTACTACAATGAGCAGTTCTTC
CDR3 protein: CASSFRDSYYNEQFF